What follows describes a single T cell receptor beta chain. What it recognizes is unknown. CDR3 size: 14 residues. Between the trimmed V and J ends, which lost 4 bases and 0 bases, there was a span of 6 bases. Per germline, CDR1 SGHTA and CDR2 FQGNSA. This specimen comes from a study of T cell responses to AZD1222 COVID-19 vaccine. The study's findings and limits: Baseline testing showed seropositivity in only six AZD1222 recipients.

Sequencing used immunoSEQ multiplex PCR; TCRdb keeps in-frame clones, though not all of them. This sample has about 150,000 clones; about 90% occur once, and the top ten carry approximately 3.9%. This receptor was identified in an adult who received the AZD1222 COVID-19 vaccine. The V call is TRBV7-2, the J call TRBJ1-4; tentative D call: TRBD1 (5 bases). This sample comprised peripheral blood, obtained 28 days after the second AZD1222 dose. In DNA form, the CDR3 reads TGTGCCAGCAGCTGGGGGGCAACTAATGAAAAACTGTTTTTT. Translation gives CASSWGATNEKLFF.